Below are 31 T cell receptor beta chains sequenced from a single sample in a study of blood T cell repertoires in COVID-19. Assay: immunoSEQ multiplex PCR; the TCRdb copy retains only in-frame clones and omits some. The repertoire holds some 300,000 clones, with 90% as singletons. Input material: PBMCs or T cells enriched from blood (not recorded which). The source of these receptors is a woman aged 30 to 39 who had been exposed to COVID-19.

The rearrangement joins TRBV21-1 to TRBJ1-2; the table's D call, TRBD1, was not checked against the DNA. TRBV21-1 is listed as a pseudogene. The CDR3 runs 15 residues. DNA of the CDR3: TGTGCCAGCAGCCTACGCCCTACAGGGAACTATGGCTACACCTTC. This sequence encodes CASSLRPTGNYGYTF.

The chain joins TRBV28 to TRBJ1-2; TRBD1 agrees at 7 bases. The V gene's germline CDR1 is MDHEN and CDR2 SYDVKM. The V gene end was trimmed by 2 bases and the J gene end by 5 bases; junction bases not matched to a gene: 11. The CDR3 contains 16 residues. CDR3 amino acids: CASSLKPRGGVYGYTF. CDR3 nucleotide sequence: TGTGCCAGCAGTTTAAAACCGCGAGGGGGCGTATATGGCTACACCTTC.

The chain is built from TRBV11-2 and TRBJ2-6, with a possible D match to TRBD2 (5 bases). Per the germline V gene, CDR1 is SGHAT and CDR2 is FQNNGV. The CDR3 totals 17 residues. V lost 0 bases and J 4 bases, leaving 13 bases between the germline ends. CDR3 protein: CASSLDNRGPGANVLTF. The CDR3 DNA reads TGTGCCAGCAGCTTAGATAATCGAGGGCCCGGGGCCAACGTCCTGACTTTC.

This clone was observed once. DNA of the CDR3: TGTGCCAGCAGCCCAGGGACAGGGGGGTTCTACGAGCAGTACTTC. This encodes CASSPGTGGFYEQYF. The chain is built from TRBV7-2 and TRBJ2-7; 11 bases are shared with TRBD1. The CDR3 extends over 15 amino acids. The V gene end was trimmed by 5 bases and the J gene end by 3 bases; junction bases not matched to a gene: 6. The germline gives CDR1 SGHTA, CDR2 FQGNSA.

V is TRBV7-9 and J is TRBJ1-2, with 9 nucleotides matching TRBD1. Germline lookup yields CDR1 SEHNR and CDR2 FQNEAQ (reference sequence). The V gene end was trimmed by 5 bases and the J gene end by 7 bases; junction bases not matched to a gene: 5. This CDR3 spans 13 amino acids. DNA of the CDR3: TGTGCCAGCAGCCCCACAGGGGGCTCTGGCTACACCTTC. It translates to CASSPTGGSGYTF. The full variable domain, completed using reference TRBV7-9 and TRBJ1-2, is DTGVSQNPRHKITKRGQNVTFRCDPISEHNRLYWYRQTLGQGPEFLTYFQNEAQLEKSRLLSDRFSAERPKGSFSTLEIQRTEQGDSAMYLCASSPTGGSGYTFGSGTRLTVV.

The rearrangement links TRBV19 to TRBJ2-3; D might be TRBD2 (5 bases). The CDR3 is 15 residues long. The germline V gene has CDR1 LNHDA and CDR2 SQIVND (reference sequence). Trimming pared 9 bases from V and 3 bases from J, leaving 19 bases between. The CDR3 DNA sequence: TGTGCCAGCAGGCCCCGGGGAATGGGGACAGATACGCAGTATTTT. It is translated as CASRPRGMGTDTQYF.

The chain has TRBV7-2 and TRBJ1-2; the D gene is possibly TRBD1 (5 bases). The CDR3 sequence is 15 residues long. CDR1 and CDR2 from the germline V gene are SGHTA and FQGNSA. The V gene lost 1 base and the J gene lost 5 bases, with 14 bases spanning the gap. CDR3 region: CASSLGAGRSYGYTF. CDR3 bases: TGTGCCAGCAGCTTAGGGGCAGGGCGGTCTTATGGCTACACCTTC.

The chain joins TRBV27 to TRBJ2-1; TRBD2 matches 15 bases. The V segment lost 4 bases and the J segment 4 bases; nucleotides outside the gene matches: 2. Germline CDR1 MNHEY, CDR2 SMNVEV (reference sequence). The CDR3 runs to 16 residues. CDR3 loop: CASSSGLAGGYNEQFF. In nucleotides, the CDR3 is TGTGCCAGCAGTTCCGGACTAGCGGGGGGGTACAATGAGCAGTTCTTC.

The chain employs TRBV9 and TRBJ2-2; D is possibly TRBD1 (6 bases). The germline V gene has CDR1 SGDLS and CDR2 YYNGEE. V was shortened by 2 bases and J by 5 bases, with 16 bases between the two germline ends. The CDR3 is 16 residues long. CDR3 nucleotides: TGTGCCAGCAGCGTTACTACAGGGACGGGAACCGGGGAGCTGTTTTTT. Amino acid sequence: CASSVTTGTGTGELFF.

The chain links TRBV19 to TRBJ2-3; 7 bases match TRBD1. Germline V gene data show CDR1 as LNHDA and CDR2 as SQIVND (reference sequence). V lost 5 bases and J lost 8; bases outside the gene matches: 10. CDR3 size: 14 residues. The CDR3 protein is CASSGRGFDGTQYF. In DNA form, the CDR3 reads TGTGCCAGTAGTGGCAGGGGGTTCGACGGTACGCAGTATTTT.

V is TRBV7-9 and J is TRBJ2-7, with D perhaps matching TRBD2 (6 bases). V lost 1 base and J 0 bases, leaving 10 bases between the germline ends. Germline CDR1 is SEHNR and CDR2 is FQNEAQ (reference sequence). This CDR3 has 15 residues. CDR3 residues: CASSLVGLGSYEQYF. The CDR3, as DNA: TGTGCCAGCAGCTTAGTGGGACTCGGCTCCTACGAGCAGTACTTC.

The chain carries TRBV12-2 and TRBJ2-5; TRBD2 is the table's D call and was not checked against the DNA. TRBV12-2 counts as a pseudogene. There are 13 residues in the CDR3. The CDR3 reads CASRLASPETQYF. Here the CDR3 DNA reads TGTGCAAGTCGCTTAGCTAGCCCAGAGACCCAGTACTTC.

The chain combines TRBV19 with TRBJ2-3; 8 bases align to TRBD2. V lost 3 bases, J lost 0 bases, and 8 bases stayed unmatched. The CDR3 has 17 residues. In germline, CDR1 is LNHDA, CDR2 SQIVND (reference sequence). The CDR3 protein is CASSMLAGGSSTDTQYF. Written as DNA, the CDR3 is TGTGCCAGTAGTATGTTGGCGGGGGGTTCTAGCACAGATACGCAGTATTTT.

The chain combines TRBV7-8 with TRBJ2-2; 8 bases are shared with TRBD1. Germline CDR1 reads SGHVS; CDR2 reads FQNEAQ. The CDR3 covers 14 residues. V dropped 4 bases and J dropped 4; count of bases not matched to a gene: 2. The CDR3 DNA sequence: TGTGCCAGCAGCTACAGGGGGGTCACCGGGGAGCTGTTTTTT. Translation gives CASSYRGVTGELFF. Drawing the rest from reference TRBV7-8 and TRBJ2-2, the complete variable domain is GAGVSQSPRYKVAKRGQDVALRCDPISGHVSLFWYQQALGQGPEFLTYFQNEAQLDKSGLPSDRFFAERPEGSVSTLKIQRTQQEDSAVYLCASSYRGVTGELFFGEGSRLTVL.

This sequence joins TRBV11-2 and TRBJ1-3; the match to TRBD1 covers 8 bases. CDR3 size: 15 residues. In germline, CDR1 is SGHAT, CDR2 FQNNGV. The V and J ends lost 6 bases and 0 bases, in that order; junction bases with no gene match: 4. The CDR3 coding sequence is TGTGCCAGCAGATACGGACAGGGCTCTGGAAACACCATATATTTT. This translates into CASRYGQGSGNTIYF.

This clone was seen just once. This chain uses TRBV10-3 with TRBJ2-7; D perhaps matches TRBD1 (5 bases). V gave up 4 bases and J gave up 5 bases, with 9 bases separating them. The germline gives CDR1 ENHRY, CDR2 SYGVKD. The CDR3 contains 12 residues. In nucleotides, the CDR3 is TGTGCCATCAGTGTGGCAGGGAACGAGCAGTACTTC. Translation gives CAISVAGNEQYF.

The chain recombines TRBV4-1 with TRBJ2-1; 12 nucleotides agree with TRBD2. The CDR3 has 19 residues. The V gene's germline CDR1 is MGHRA and CDR2 YSYEKL. V lost 0 bases, J lost 0 bases, and 6 bases stayed unmatched. In nucleotides, the CDR3 is TGCGCCAGCAGCCAAGATCCGACTAGCGGGAGAAGCTCCTACAATGAGCAGTTCTTC. It yields the protein CASSQDPTSGRSSYNEQFF.

This clone was seen more than once but under ten times. The chain uses TRBV5-4 and TRBJ1-3, with 9 bases aligning to TRBD1. This CDR3 is built from 13 residues. Germline V gene data show CDR1 as SGHNT and CDR2 as YYREEE (reference sequence). V dropped 5 bases and J dropped 7; count of bases not matched to a gene: 4. The CDR3 region is CASSSTGGNTIYF. Here the CDR3 DNA reads TGTGCCAGCAGTTCGACAGGGGGGAACACCATATATTTT.

V usage is TRBV10-3 and J usage is TRBJ2-3; no reliable D call. This CDR3 has 13 residues. Between the trimmed V and J ends, which lost 2 bases and 6 bases, there was a span of 9 bases. CDR1 ENHRY and CDR2 SYGVKD come from the germline V gene. The CDR3 here is CAISEALSDTQYF. The CDR3 DNA is TGTGCCATCAGTGAGGCGCTTTCGGATACGCAGTATTTT.

This clone was picked up a small number of times. The rearrangement uses TRBV5-1 and TRBJ1-4; no definite D call. Germline CDR1 and CDR2: SGHRS and YFSETQ. Trimming left V 4 bases short and J 3 bases short, with 13 bases between. The CDR3 extends over 15 amino acids. In nucleotides, the CDR3 is TGCGCCAGCAGCCTACGAGGTTTGGCTAATGAAAAACTGTTTTTT. Translated, it gives CASSLRGLANEKLFF. The full variable domain, its missing parts supplied by reference TRBV5-1 and TRBJ1-4, is KAGVTQTPRYLIKTRGQQVTLSCSPISGHRSVSWYQQTPGQGLQFLFEYFSETQRNKGNFPGRFSGRQFSNSRSEMNVSTLELGDSALYLCASSLRGLANEKLFFGSGTQLSVL.

The chain recombines TRBV6-5 with TRBJ2-5; 8 nucleotides agree with TRBD2. The ends lost 10 bases at V and 2 bases at J; junction bases unmatched: 9. Looked up from germline, CDR1 is MNHEY and CDR2 is SVGAGI. The CDR3 sequence is 14 residues long. CDR3 sequence (DNA): TGTGCCACCCGCAAGACGGGGGGGCAAGAGACCCAGTACTTC. This translates into CATRKTGGQETQYF.

The chain is built from TRBV7-3 and TRBJ2-6; weak D call: TRBD2 (7 bases). The length of the CDR3 is 19 residues. Between the trimmed V and J ends, which lost 6 bases and 4 bases, there was a span of 25 bases. Germline CDR1 SGHTA, CDR2 FQGTGA. The CDR3 reads CASRGNRGASLEGANVLTF. CDR3 in DNA: TGTGCCAGCAGGGGCAACCGGGGGGCCAGCCTCGAGGGGGCCAACGTCCTGACTTTC.

This chain links TRBV7-2 with TRBJ2-1; 11 positions match TRBD2. CDR1 SGHTA and CDR2 FQGNSA come from the germline V gene. With V trimmed by 5 bases and J by 6 bases, 9 bases remained unmatched. The CDR3 spans 16 residues. Written as DNA, the CDR3 is TGTGCCAGCAGCCGCGCCCCTAGCGGGGGGTTCAATGAGCAGTTCTTC. It yields the protein CASSRAPSGGFNEQFF.

The chain couples TRBV29-1 to TRBJ1-2; 8 nucleotides agree with TRBD1. Germline V gene data show CDR1 as SQVTM and CDR2 as ANQGSEA. Trimming at V came to 7 bases and at J to 6 bases, leaving 4 bases not matched to a gene. The CDR3 runs 11 residues. CDR3 in amino acids: CSAGQGNGYTF. DNA of the CDR3: TGCAGCGCCGGACAGGGTAATGGCTACACCTTC.

The chain carries TRBV7-2 and TRBJ2-1, with unresolved D. Trimming removed 2 bases from V and 8 bases from J, with 7 bases in between. The CDR3 runs to 12 residues. Germline V CDR1 and CDR2: SGHTA, FQGNSA. CDR3 sequence (DNA): TGTGCCAGCAGCTTAACGCGAGATGAGCAGTTCTTC. This translates into CASSLTRDEQFF.

The V call is TRBV7-9, the J call TRBJ1-2; 11 nucleotides match TRBD1. The junction had 9 bases not matched to a gene; V was cut back by 4 bases and J by 5 bases. CDR3 size: 16 residues. Germline-derived CDR1 and CDR2 are SEHNR and FQNEAQ (reference sequence). In DNA, the CDR3 is TGTGCCAGCAGCTCTCGGGACAGGGGGTTAAATTATGGCTACACCTTC. Its translation: CASSSRDRGLNYGYTF. The full variable domain, rest sourced from reference TRBV7-9 and TRBJ1-2, is DTGVSQNPRHKITKRGQNVTFRCDPISEHNRLYWYRQTLGQGPEFLTYFQNEAQLEKSRLLSDRFSAERPKGSFSTLEIQRTEQGDSAMYLCASSSRDRGLNYGYTFGSGTRLTVV.

V usage is TRBV11-2 and J usage is TRBJ2-1, with 7 bases lining up with TRBD2. J was trimmed by 4 bases and V by 1 base; bases with no gene match: 7. Germline V gene lookup returns CDR1 SGHAT and CDR2 FQNNGV. The CDR3 spans 16 residues. The CDR3 sequence is CASSLVGGSGYNEQFF. CDR3 nucleotide sequence: TGTGCCAGCAGCTTAGTGGGAGGGTCGGGATACAATGAGCAGTTCTTC.

The rearrangement joins TRBV9 to TRBJ2-5; 7 bases match TRBD2. The CDR3 consists of 17 residues. The junction had 13 bases not matched to a gene; V was cut back by 0 bases and J by 5 bases. Germline assignment: CDR1 SGDLS and CDR2 YYNGEE. The CDR3 nucleotides read TGTGCCAGCAGCGTAGGTGGGGGACTAATCATTTTCGAGACCCAGTACTTC. It translates to CASSVGGGLIIFETQYF.

The chain is built from TRBV6-2 or TRBV6-3 and TRBJ1-1; D not certain. V lost 0 bases to trimming and J lost 4 bases, with 9 bases between them. The V gene's germline CDR1 is MNHEY and CDR2 SVGEGT. The CDR3 length is 14 residues. The CDR3 DNA is TGTGCCAGCAGTTACTCGATACCGAGCACTGAAGCTTTCTTT. As protein: CASSYSIPSTEAFF.

This sequence joins TRBV5-4 and TRBJ1-5, with TRBD1 as a possible D gene (5 bases). CDR3 length: 15 residues. CDR1 is SGHNT and CDR2 is YYREEE in the germline V gene (reference sequence). Trimming stripped 4 bases from V and 4 bases from J, with 15 bases between. CDR3 coding DNA: TGTGCCAGCAGCCATGGGGGGGGTTCGAATCAGCCCCAGCATTTT. This sequence encodes CASSHGGGSNQPQHF.

The chain combines TRBV19 with TRBJ2-1; no reliable D call. The CDR3 is made up of 13 amino acids. Germline V CDR1 and CDR2: LNHDA, SQIVND (reference sequence). Trimming shortened V by 3 bases and J by 9 bases, and 12 bases separated the two germline ends. CDR3 in DNA: TGTGCCAGTAGTATTATCCGACGGAGTGAGCAGTTCTTC. Encoded protein: CASSIIRRSEQFF. The entire variable domain, with the rest obtained from reference TRBV19 and TRBJ2-1, is as follows: DGGITQSPKYLFRKEGQNVTLSCEQNLNHDAMYWYRQDPGQGLRLIYYSQIVNDFQKGDIAEGYSVSREKKESFPLTVTSAQKNPTAFYLCASSIIRRSEQFFGPGTRLTVL.